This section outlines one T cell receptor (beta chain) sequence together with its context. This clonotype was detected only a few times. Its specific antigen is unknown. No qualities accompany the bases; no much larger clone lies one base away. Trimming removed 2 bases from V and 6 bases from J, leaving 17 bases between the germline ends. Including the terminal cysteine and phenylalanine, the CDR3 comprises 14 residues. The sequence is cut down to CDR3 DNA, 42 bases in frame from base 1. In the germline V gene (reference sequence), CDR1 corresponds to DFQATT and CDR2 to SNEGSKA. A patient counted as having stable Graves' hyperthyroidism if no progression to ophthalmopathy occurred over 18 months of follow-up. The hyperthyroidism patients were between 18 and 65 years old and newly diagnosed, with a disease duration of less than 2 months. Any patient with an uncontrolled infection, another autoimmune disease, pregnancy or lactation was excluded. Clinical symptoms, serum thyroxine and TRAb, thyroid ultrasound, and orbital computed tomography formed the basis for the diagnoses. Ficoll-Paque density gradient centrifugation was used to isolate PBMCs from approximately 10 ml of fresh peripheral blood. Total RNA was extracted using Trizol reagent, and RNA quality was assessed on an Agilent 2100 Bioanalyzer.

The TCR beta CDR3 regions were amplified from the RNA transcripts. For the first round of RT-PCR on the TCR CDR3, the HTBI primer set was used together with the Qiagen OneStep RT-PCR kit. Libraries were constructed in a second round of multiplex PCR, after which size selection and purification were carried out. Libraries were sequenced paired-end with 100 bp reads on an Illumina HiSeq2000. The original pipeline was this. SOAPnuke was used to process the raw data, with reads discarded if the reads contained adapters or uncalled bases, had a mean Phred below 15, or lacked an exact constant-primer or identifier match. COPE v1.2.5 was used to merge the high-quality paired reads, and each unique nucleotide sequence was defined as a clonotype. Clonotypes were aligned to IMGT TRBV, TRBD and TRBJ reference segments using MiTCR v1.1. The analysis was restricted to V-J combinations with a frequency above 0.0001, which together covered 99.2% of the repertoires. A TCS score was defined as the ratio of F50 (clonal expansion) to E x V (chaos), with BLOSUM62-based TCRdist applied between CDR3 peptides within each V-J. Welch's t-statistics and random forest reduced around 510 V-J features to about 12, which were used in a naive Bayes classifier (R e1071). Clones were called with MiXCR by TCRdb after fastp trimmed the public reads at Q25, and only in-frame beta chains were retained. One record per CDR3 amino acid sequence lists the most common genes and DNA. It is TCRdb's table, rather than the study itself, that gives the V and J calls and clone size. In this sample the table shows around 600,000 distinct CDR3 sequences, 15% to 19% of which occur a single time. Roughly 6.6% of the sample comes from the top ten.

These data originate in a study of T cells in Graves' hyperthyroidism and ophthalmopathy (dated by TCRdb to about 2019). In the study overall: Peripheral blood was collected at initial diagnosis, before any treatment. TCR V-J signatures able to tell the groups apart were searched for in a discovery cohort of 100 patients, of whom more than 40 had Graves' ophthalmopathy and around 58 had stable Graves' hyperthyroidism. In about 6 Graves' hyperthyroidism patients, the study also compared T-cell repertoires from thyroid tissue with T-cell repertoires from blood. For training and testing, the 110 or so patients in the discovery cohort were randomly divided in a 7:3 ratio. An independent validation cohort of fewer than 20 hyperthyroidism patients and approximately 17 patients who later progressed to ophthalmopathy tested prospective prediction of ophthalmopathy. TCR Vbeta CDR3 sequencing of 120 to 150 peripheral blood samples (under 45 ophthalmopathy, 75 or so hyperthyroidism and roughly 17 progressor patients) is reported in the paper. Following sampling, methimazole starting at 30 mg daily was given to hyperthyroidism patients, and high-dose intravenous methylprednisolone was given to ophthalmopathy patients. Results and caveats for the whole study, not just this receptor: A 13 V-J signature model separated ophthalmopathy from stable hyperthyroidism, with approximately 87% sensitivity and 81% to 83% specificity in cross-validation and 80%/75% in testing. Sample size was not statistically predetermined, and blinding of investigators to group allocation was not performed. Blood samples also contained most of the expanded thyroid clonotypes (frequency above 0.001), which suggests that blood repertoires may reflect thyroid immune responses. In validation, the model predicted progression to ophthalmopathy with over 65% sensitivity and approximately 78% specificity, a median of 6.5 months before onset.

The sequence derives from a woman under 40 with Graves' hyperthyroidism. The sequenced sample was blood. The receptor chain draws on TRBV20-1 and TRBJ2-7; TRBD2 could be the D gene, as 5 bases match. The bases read TGCAGTGCTAGAATGGCGGCCATTGGGAGCGAGCAGTACTTC. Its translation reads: CSARMAAIGSEQYF.